This T cell receptor (beta chain) appears in the sequencing data of a study of spatial heterogeneity in lung cancer. At the level of the study: Strong correlation was found between tumor-region TCR transcript counts and a T cell module score from matched bulk RNA-seq.

Germline V gene lookup returns CDR1 SGHRS and CDR2 YFSETQ. Trimming cost V 4 bases and J 3 bases; bases outside gene matches: 11. This CDR3 contains 16 residues. Stated time point: sample taken at primary tumor resection. Whole RNA, isolated from tumor, nontumor lung or frozen PBMC, was sequenced without prior sorting. This clonotype came up many times. Its cognate antigen is unknown. A library made for alpha chains picked up this beta chain off target, so its size means little. TCRdb re-derived calls from the 5' RACE reads in MiXCR, one entry per CDR3 protein. Found here are about 14,000 distinct CDR3 sequences, 4.7% of them singletons; the top ten hold 15% to 20%. Study-wide results and limits: Mutation tallies in tumors tracked expanded intratumoral alpha and beta TCR counts. Roughly 6.4% of tumor T cells for alpha chains and 11% to 15% for beta chains were estimated to be covered.

The sequencing used lung tumor tissue, collected at surgery. The sequence was collected from a female donor with early-stage non-small cell lung cancer. V gene TRBV5-1 combines with J gene TRBJ2-7, with 9 nucleotides matching TRBD1. The chain's CDR3 is CASSIRPGQGSYEQYF. The CDR3, as DNA: TGCGCCAGCAGCATCCGACCGGGACAGGGTAGCTACGAGCAGTACTTC.